Included here is one TCR beta chain sequence, with context. The same CDR3 also results from other DNA sequences found in this sample. This sample is drawn from a study of cytomegalovirus exposure and HLA in healthy donors. Across the whole study: Within the Caucasian-associated ancestry cluster were under 85% of the approximately 390 genotyped donors.

The V and J ends lost 8 bases and 0 bases respectively, with 10 bases between them. The CDR3 contains 13 residues. CDR1 is LNHDA, CDR2 SQIVND, per germline (reference sequence). The PCR used 60 Vbeta and 13 Jbeta primers. This table comes from immunoSEQ multiplex PCR, and its TCRdb copy is limited to in-frame clones, with some not included. This sample carries about 71,000 clones, approximately 70% of them seen once, and the ten largest clones take around a tenth. The chain recombines TRBV19 with TRBJ1-2; D gene ambiguous. This receptor was identified in a woman aged 45-59 years in good health and CMV-seropositive. Sequenced input: PBMCs. The CDR3 sequence is CASSPTANYGYTF. Here the CDR3 DNA reads TGTGCCAGTTCACCTACAGCTAACTATGGCTACACCTTC.